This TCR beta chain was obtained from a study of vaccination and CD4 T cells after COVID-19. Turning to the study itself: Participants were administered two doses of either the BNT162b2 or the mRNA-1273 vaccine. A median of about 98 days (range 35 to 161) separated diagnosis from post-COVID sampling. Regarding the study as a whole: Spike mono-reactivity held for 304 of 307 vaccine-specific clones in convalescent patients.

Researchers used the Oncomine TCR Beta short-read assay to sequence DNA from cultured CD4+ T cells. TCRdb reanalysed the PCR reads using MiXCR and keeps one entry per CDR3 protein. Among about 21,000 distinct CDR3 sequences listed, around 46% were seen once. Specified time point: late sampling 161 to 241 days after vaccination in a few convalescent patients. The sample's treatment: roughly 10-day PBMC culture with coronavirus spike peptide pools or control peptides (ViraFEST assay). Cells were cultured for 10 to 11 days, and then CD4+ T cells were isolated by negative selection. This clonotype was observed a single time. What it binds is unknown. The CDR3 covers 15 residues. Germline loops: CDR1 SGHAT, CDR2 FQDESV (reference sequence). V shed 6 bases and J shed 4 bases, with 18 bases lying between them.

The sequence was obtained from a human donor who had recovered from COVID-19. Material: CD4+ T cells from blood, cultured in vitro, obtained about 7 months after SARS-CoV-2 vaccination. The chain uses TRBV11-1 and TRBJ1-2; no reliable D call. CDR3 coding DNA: TGTGCCAGCAGTACACGGAGCGGAGGGCGCTATGGCTACACCTTC. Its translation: CASSTRSGGRYGYTF.